The T cell receptor beta chain under discussion was sequenced for a study of T cells in Graves' hyperthyroidism and ophthalmopathy. Study in general: Before treatment of any kind, peripheral blood was taken at initial diagnosis. Broader study findings: Stable hyperthyroidism was separated from ophthalmopathy by a model based on 13 V-J features. Most thyroid clonotypes with frequency above 0.001 were detected in blood.

The sample holds a few counts of this clonotype. Its antigen is as yet unknown. Diagnoses rested on clinical symptoms, serum thyroxine and TRAb, thyroid ultrasound and orbital computed tomography. The V and J ends lost 2 bases and 4 bases respectively, with 9 bases between them. The length of the CDR3 is 13 residues. Germline CDR1 is LNHDA and CDR2 is SQIVND (reference sequence). TCR beta CDR3 region amplification was performed from RNA transcripts. Carried out on the TCR CDR3, a first-round RT-PCR used the HTBI primer set. TCRdb fed the multiplex PCR reads into MiXCR, producing one record per CDR3 protein. This sample has around 300,000 distinct CDR3 sequences; about an eighth occur once, and the top ten carry roughly 8%.

The clonotype originates from a woman younger than 45 with Graves' hyperthyroidism that later progressed to Graves' ophthalmopathy. The rearrangement joins TRBV19 to TRBJ2-7, with a possible D match to TRBD2 (5 bases). The sequencing sample was made of blood. The CDR3 DNA reads TGTGCCAGTAGTATATATTCGGGATACGAGCAGTACTTC. It encodes CASSIYSGYEQYF.